The subject of this entry is one T cell receptor beta chain. Germline loops: CDR1 SGHAT, CDR2 FQNNGV. Trimming cost V 5 bases and J 7 bases; bases outside gene matches: 6. The CDR3 has 14 amino acids. This was a deep-level run. TCRdb's copy holds only in-frame clones and misses some; the assay was immunoSEQ multiplex PCR. The sample shows approximately 1,500,000 clones, around 98% of them seen only once. The sample belongs to a study of shared clonotypes between healthy human individuals. At the level of the study: The composition of the donors was a couple of women and a few men aged 18 to 49.

This receptor was identified in a man aged 25 to 40 in good health. Material for sequencing was naive CD4+ T cells sorted from blood. Subset specified: CD45RA+ positively selected. The chain is built from TRBV11-2 and TRBJ1-5; 9 bases match TRBD1. In DNA, the CDR3 is TGTGCCAGCAGCATGACAGGGGGTGGGCAGCCCCAGCATTTT. Translation gives CASSMTGGGQPQHF.